This passage covers 5 T cell receptor beta chains from one sample sequenced in a study of cytomegalovirus exposure and HLA in healthy donors. A multiplex PCR was run with 60 Vbeta primers and 13 Jbeta primers. Using immunoSEQ multiplex PCR, the repertoire was profiled, and TCRdb retains in-frame clones only, with some absent. This table holds 180,000 or so clones, about 75% found once. The material sequenced was PBMCs. These receptors were taken from a woman in her forties in good health and CMV-seropositive.

This clone was detected only once. This chain joins TRBV2 and TRBJ2-7; 11 positions match TRBD2. The germline CDR1 and CDR2 sequences are SNHLY and FYNNEI. V was pared by 2 bases and J by 6 bases, with 6 bases of the junction left unmatched. CDR3 length equals 15 residues. Here the CDR3 DNA reads TGTGCCAGCAGTGAAAGGACTAGCGGGCCCTTCGAGCAGTACTTC. Encoded protein: CASSERTSGPFEQYF.

The chain employs TRBV6-1 and TRBJ1-4; D uncertain. The germline CDR1 and CDR2 sequences are MNHNS and SASEGT. The germline V and J ends were trimmed by 6 bases and 0 bases, with 8 bases remaining between them. This CDR3 is built from 14 residues. In DNA, the CDR3 is TGTGCCAGCAGACACGGGTCAACTAATGAAAAACTGTTTTTT. It translates to CASRHGSTNEKLFF.

This chain links TRBV28 with TRBJ2-7, with 7 bases aligning to TRBD2. There are 15 residues in the CDR3. V trimming: 3 bases; J trimming: 3 bases; junction bases outside the gene matches: 8. CDR1 and CDR2 from the germline V gene are MDHEN and SYDVKM. Here the CDR3 reads CASSFVGGRIYEQYF. Written as DNA, the CDR3 is TGTGCCAGCAGTTTTGTGGGCGGGAGAATCTACGAGCAGTACTTC.

This chain links TRBV4-2 with TRBJ2-7, with 12 bases fitting TRBD2. V was clipped by 1 base and J by 2 bases; unmatched bases: 9. The CDR3 is 18 residues long. Germline CDR1 is LGHNA and CDR2 is YNFKEQ. The CDR3 coding sequence is TGTGCCAGCAGCCAAGTAACTAGCGGGAGGACAACGCCCTACGAGCAGTACTTC. It yields the protein CASSQVTSGRTTPYEQYF.

This chain uses TRBV7-3 with TRBJ2-2; TRBD1 might be the D (6 bases). The germline gives CDR1 SGHTA, CDR2 FQGTGA. V shed 5 bases and J shed 6 bases, with 19 bases lying between them. This CDR3 has 16 residues. The CDR3 protein is CASSQRQARSAGELFF. CDR3 DNA: TGTGCCAGCAGCCAAAGACAGGCCCGATCCGCCGGGGAGCTGTTTTTT.